This T cell receptor (beta chain) was recovered during a study of T cells after yellow fever vaccination. Concerning this clonotype: As yet, its antigen is unknown.

Study results and caveats: It was the secondary response that reached its peak faster, day 5 versus 15, but it was weaker. Across the CD4 and CD8 compartments, a small share of clonotypes was present in both. Abundant clonotypes (contaminants from the bulk population) could be present in FACS-sorted repertoires. Reappearance after the booster was seen for most primary-vaccination clones, at 95% to 96% CD4 and roughly 90% CD8.

Germline lookup yields CDR1 MNHEY and CDR2 SVGEGT. V was trimmed by 5 bases and J by 1 base, leaving 11 bases between them. This CDR3 region has 14 residues. TCRdb ran MiXCR on the 5' RACE reads and lists one entry per CDR3 protein. The sample lists a few hundred thousand distinct CDR3 sequences, 4% occurring once. This receptor was identified in a man aged 18 to 29 who received the YFV17D yellow fever vaccine. Source: PBMCs, taken 5 days after the yellow fever booster vaccination. V is TRBV6-2 or TRBV6-3 and J is TRBJ1-1; D is perhaps TRBD1 (6 bases). CDR3 in amino acids: CASSTTGQNTEAFF. CDR3 sequence (DNA): TGTGCCAGCAGTACTACAGGGCAGAACACTGAAGCTTTCTTT.